This TCR beta chain stems from a study of OX40 agonist ivuxolimab in advanced cancers. Broadly, across the study: Ivuxolimab was an agonistic, fully human IgG2 monoclonal antibody directed against OX40 (CD134), a costimulatory receptor. Intravenous ivuxolimab was administered to patients every 2 weeks at six dose levels: 0.01, 0.1, 0.3, 1.5, 3 and 10 mg/kg. Of the roughly 50 dose-escalation patients, hepatocellular carcinoma was present in around 20, melanoma in around 15, renal cell carcinoma in 9 and head and neck cancer in 9. In the dose-escalation cohort, around 80% of patients were male, and the mean age was 60 years with a range of roughly 20 to 79. Patients were allowed to have had prior anti-PD-1, anti-PD-L1 or anti-CTLA-4 therapy, and roughly 40% of the dose-escalation patients had previously received checkpoint inhibitors. Three dose-escalation patients achieved partial responses, one with hepatocellular carcinoma and two with cutaneous melanoma. The purpose of peripheral TCRbeta sequencing was to test whether ivuxolimab changed TCR sequence diversity and led to clonal T-cell expansion. The monotherapy dose-escalation portion (N ≈ 52 patients) of the phase I ivuxolimab trial is reported in the paper.

Here is what the overall study found, with its caveats: Which antigens the clonally expanded peripheral T cells were specific for was not determined. Clonal expansion of both CD4+ and CD8+ blood T cells was observed from baseline to week 6 at doses 0.1 to 3.0 mg/kg. Low levels of normalized T-cell clonal expansion were also shown by some nonresponding patients. On average, CD8+ T cells showed more expanded clones than CD4+ T cells after ivuxolimab. In the 0.1-3.0 mg/kg groups, partial responders were among the patients with the lowest normalized peripheral clonal expansion, particularly in CD8+ T cells.

Points on this clone: Its antigen remains unidentified. Within one base of it there is no much larger clone, and no base qualities were kept.

V is reduced by 3 bases and J by 5 bases, leaving a spacing of 12 bases between them. The germline V gene specifies SGDLS as CDR1 and YYNGEE as CDR2. The CDR3 covers 14 residues, taking in both the cysteine and the phenylalanine. Of all the DNA, just the CDR3 is kept, 42 bases in frame from base 1. The trial excluded patients who had a history of autoimmune disease or who were on systemic immunosuppression. Peripheral blood for TCR sequencing was drawn from every dose cohort at baseline, at cycle 4 day 1 and at cycle 7 day 1. Samples came from an open-label, multicenter, first-in-human phase I dose-escalation trial of ivuxolimab. Adults with locally advanced or metastatic melanoma, renal cell carcinoma, hepatocellular carcinoma or head and neck squamous cell carcinoma were enrolled in the trial. Before TCR sequencing, CD4+ T cells and CD8+ T cells were sorted from peripheral blood as separate populations.

For sequencing of the TCRbeta CDR3 region, genomic DNA was extracted from the sorted cells. TCRbeta CDR3 regions were sequenced using the immunoSEQ Assay. Drawn from immuneACCESS, this table holds only the in-frame rearrangements with V and J called that TCRdb kept. Clones are partly lost; checked studies trace under half to an unresolved V gene and leave the rest unexplained. This sample is represented by 25,000 to 35,000 clones; 75% to 90% of them were singletons. Jointly, the top ten make up over 35% of the sample. The sample here was CD4+ or CD8+ T cells sorted from blood, taken in a trial of the OX40 agonist ivuxolimab. The sequence came from an adult with an advanced solid tumor such as melanoma, head and neck, liver or kidney cancer. The sequence links TRBV9 to TRBJ1-5, with no D gene named confidently. The DNA reads TGTGCCAGCAGCGCAGTCGACGGTGATCAGCCCCAGCATTTT. This sequence encodes CASSAVDGDQPQHF.